Following are 20 T cell receptor beta chains from one sample sequenced in a study of a mutant IDH1 vaccine in newly diagnosed glioma (dated by TCRdb to the early 2020s). Taken with the paper, the label for time point translates to: week 35, safety follow-up. A 20-mer mutant IDH1 peptide at 300 micrograms in Montanide made up each vaccine dose, which was injected subcutaneously together with topical imiquimod. No cognate antigen is known for these TCRs. The library was built by means of the immunoSEQ multiplex PCR assay. Imported from immuneACCESS, the table was reduced by TCRdb to in-frame sequences with V and J called. These copies leave out some clones; in studies compared against another copy, an unresolved V gene accounts for under half, and the cause of the remainder is not known. Here the sample has about 32,000 clones; roughly 75% occur a single time. The leading ten clones occupy around 10% of the sample.

Sequenced material: PBMCs, taken from a glioma patient whose treatment included an IDH1 peptide vaccine. The receptors shown here come from a woman aged 40 to 49 with glioma.

This clone was observed once. Because it lacks the conserved phenylalanine or tryptophan at the end, this CDR3 is likely a read error. The limits of the CDR3 on the DNA are not certain, so only TCRdb's listed CDR3 is given. The chain is built from TRBV2 and TRBJ2-7; TRBD2 is the table's D call, not checked against the DNA. Inclusive of both ends, the CDR3 amounts to 12 amino acids. CDR1 and CDR2 (germline): SNHLY, FYNNEI. The CDR3 loop reads CASRLDVGGVEY.

The chain links TRBV9 to TRBJ1-6, with 7 nucleotides matching TRBD1. V shed 7 bases and J 6 bases; nucleotides not matched to a gene: 4. This CDR3 has 13 residues. Germline CDR1 is SGDLS and CDR2 is YYNGEE. DNA of the CDR3: TGTGCCAGCGGCCGGGACAGTAATTCACCCCTCCACTTT. This codes for CASGRDSNSPLHF.

The V gene is TRBV19, the J gene TRBJ1-5; weak D call: TRBD1 (5 bases). The V and J ends lost 10 bases and 0 bases respectively, with 16 bases between them. Germline CDR1 and CDR2: LNHDA and SQIVND (reference sequence). The CDR3 is 15 residues long. The DNA for the CDR3 is TGTGCCACCTCCTGGGGGTTGGATAGCAATCAGCCCCAGCATTTT. This codes for CATSWGLDSNQPQHF. The whole variable domain, filled in from reference TRBV19 and TRBJ1-5, reads DGGITQSPKYLFRKEGQNVTLSCEQNLNHDAMYWYRQDPGQGLRLIYYSQIVNDFQKGDIAEGYSVSREKKESFPLTVTSAQKNPTAFYLCATSWGLDSNQPQHFGDGTRLSIL.

The genes are TRBV19 and TRBJ2-7; D is uncertain. The CDR3 contains 12 residues. Per the germline V gene, CDR1 is LNHDA and CDR2 is SQIVND (reference sequence). V lost 8 bases and J lost 3, with 11 bases in between. The CDR3 DNA sequence: TGTGCCAGTGTGGCACCCAACTACGAGCAGTACTTC. This sequence encodes CASVAPNYEQYF.

V usage is TRBV4-1 and J usage is TRBJ2-5; 8 bases line up with TRBD2. The trim removed 0 bases at V and 3 bases at J, leaving 9 bases unmatched. The CDR3 contains 17 residues. The germline V gene has CDR1 MGHRA and CDR2 YSYEKL. The CDR3 DNA is TGCGCCAGCAGCCAAGAGCCAGCGGGGGAGAGAGAAGAGACCCAGTACTTC. As protein: CASSQEPAGEREETQYF.

The chain couples TRBV7-9 to TRBJ1-1; D is ambiguous. V lost 1 base and J 5 bases, leaving 8 bases between the germline ends. The CDR3 contains 13 residues. Germline loops: CDR1 SEHNR, CDR2 FQNEAQ (reference sequence). CDR3 DNA: TGTGCCAGCAGCTTAGAAGTGGAAACTGAAGCTTTCTTT. Its protein is CASSLEVETEAFF.

The gene calls are TRBV10-3 and TRBJ1-6; a weak D match, TRBD1 (5 bases). V lost 2 bases and J 0 bases, leaving 14 bases between the germline ends. Germline V gene sequence: CDR1 ENHRY, CDR2 SYGVKD. The CDR3 runs to 18 residues. The CDR3 DNA follows: TGTGCCATCAGTGAGGTACCTGGGACGAGCTCCTATAATTCACCCCTCCACTTT. Residues: CAISEVPGTSSYNSPLHF.

This clone was seen more than once but under ten times. The chain joins TRBV19 to TRBJ1-1; D not resolved. Germline values: CDR1 LNHDA, CDR2 SQIVND (reference sequence). The CDR3 runs to 12 residues. V lost 1 base, J lost 5 bases, and 5 bases lay in between. CDR3 coding DNA: TGTGCCAGTAGTATAGCGGGGACTGAAGCTTTCTTT. Its protein product is CASSIAGTEAFF.

The chain carries TRBV29-1 and TRBJ2-5; maybe TRBD1 (8 bases). The J call could be wrong; TRBJ2-7 is a better fit for the DNA end. The CDR3 has 14 residues. The germline CDR1 and CDR2 sequences are SQVTM and ANQGSEA. In DNA form, the CDR3 reads TGCAGCGTTTCCGGACAGGGAGGGTCCTACGAGCAGTACTTC. Protein product: CSVSGQGGSYEQYF.

This clone came up a few times. DNA of the CDR3: TGTGCCAGCAGCCCCGAGACAGGGAGGAACACTGAAGCTTTCTTT. This sequence encodes CASSPETGRNTEAFF. This chain uses TRBV7-3 with TRBJ1-1, with 7 bases matching TRBD1. The CDR3 totals 15 residues. In germline, CDR1 is SGHTA, CDR2 FQGTGA. V lost 5 bases and J lost 1; bases outside the gene matches: 7.

J is TRBJ1-2 and V is TRBV5-6, with 7 bases fitting TRBD1. Germline trimming cut 0 bases from V and 4 bases from J; bases unmatched to any gene: 6. Germline assignment: CDR1 SGHDT and CDR2 YYEEEE. CDR3 size: 15 residues. The CDR3 loop is CASSLVGQGGYGYTF. The CDR3 DNA follows: TGTGCCAGCAGCTTGGTTGGGCAGGGGGGCTATGGCTACACCTTC.

This clone was counted only a few times. This chain links TRBV19 with TRBJ2-3; the D is unclear. This CDR3 contains 13 residues. Germline lookup yields CDR1 LNHDA and CDR2 SQIVND (reference sequence). Trimming took 6 bases from V and 4 from J, leaving 11 bases between them. The CDR3 protein is CASRVLGSDTQYF. The CDR3 coding sequence is TGTGCCAGTAGAGTTCTCGGGTCAGATACGCAGTATTTT.

J is TRBJ2-1 and V is TRBV10-2; possible D gene TRBD2, 6 bases. Germline V gene lookup returns CDR1 WSHSY and CDR2 SAAADI. Deletions cut 5 bases from V and 4 bases from J, with 12 bases between. The CDR3 has 14 residues. The CDR3 loop reads CASSPERAYNEQFF. DNA of the CDR3: TGCGCCAGCAGTCCCGAGCGGGCTTACAATGAGCAGTTCTTC.

This clone has just a few counts. This sequence joins TRBV6-5 and TRBJ1-5, with D possibly matching TRBD1 (6 bases). The CDR3 spans 14 residues. Trimming stripped 6 bases from V and 3 bases from J, with 12 bases between. From germline, CDR1 is MNHEY and CDR2 SVGAGI. The CDR3 spells CASRTGQFNQPQHF. The CDR3 bases are TGTGCCAGCAGAACAGGACAGTTCAATCAGCCCCAGCATTTT.

This chain uses TRBV7-2 with TRBJ1-2, with 9 positions matching TRBD1. The CDR3 is 14 amino acids. Germline CDR1 SGHTA, CDR2 FQGNSA. V lost 5 bases and J lost 7; bases outside the gene matches: 8. The DNA of the CDR3 is TGTGCCAGCAGCAACCGGGACAGGGCCTCTGGCTACACCTTC. Its protein is CASSNRDRASGYTF.

V gene TRBV5-1 combines with J gene TRBJ2-3, with TRBD2 identical over 8 bases. Germline V lookup: CDR1 SGHRS, CDR2 YFSETQ. J lost 5 bases, V lost 0 bases, and 8 bases had no gene match. CDR3 length: 16 amino acids. CDR3 bases: TGCGCCAGCAGCTTGGTCCGGGGGGGCCGGAGAGATACGCAGTATTTT. This gives the protein CASSLVRGGRRDTQYF.

The chain has TRBV5-1 and TRBJ1-4, with a tentative D call TRBD1 (6 bases). Trimming left V 1 base short and J 4 bases short, with 8 bases between. Germline V gene sequence: CDR1 SGHRS, CDR2 YFSETQ. The CDR3 sequence is 14 residues long. The DNA of the CDR3 is TGCGCCAGCAGCTTGACAGGGTTTAATGAAAAACTGTTTTTT. This sequence encodes CASSLTGFNEKLFF.

This clone was observed a single time. The chain combines TRBV6-5 with TRBJ1-5, with D tentatively TRBD1 (5 bases). There are 15 residues in the CDR3. Per germline, CDR1 MNHEY and CDR2 SVGAGI. V lost 8 bases and J lost 1, with 15 bases in between. CDR3 sequence (DNA): TGTGCCAGCTGCCCTAGGGGCGGGAGCAATCAGCCCCAGCATTTT. This codes for CASCPRGGSNQPQHF.

The genes are TRBV10-3 and TRBJ2-3, with D possibly being TRBD1 or TRBD2 (5 bases each). The V end was cut by 2 bases, the J end by 5 bases, with 14 bases between. This CDR3 has 15 amino acids. The V gene's germline CDR1 is ENHRY and CDR2 SYGVKD. CDR3 DNA: TGTGCCATCAGTGAGCAGGCAACTGGGGGAGATACGCAGTATTTT. It codes for CAISEQATGGDTQYF.

This rearrangement joins TRBV7-9 to TRBJ1-1; perhaps TRBD1 as D (5 bases). This CDR3 has 15 residues. Germline V CDR1 and CDR2: SEHNR, FQNEAQ (reference sequence). V shed 5 bases and J shed 0 bases, with 13 bases lying between them. The CDR3 is CASSDWDVMNTEAFF. CDR3 coding DNA: TGTGCCAGCAGCGACTGGGACGTTATGAACACTGAAGCTTTCTTT.